The rows below give T cell receptor beta chains drawn from one sample of a study of OX40 agonist ivuxolimab in advanced cancers. Some clones are missing from TCRdb's copy, which holds only in-frame ones; the method was immunoSEQ multiplex PCR. The sample shows some 43,000 clones, roughly 86% of them seen only once. The input for sequencing was CD4+ or CD8+ T cells sorted from blood, taken in a trial of the OX40 agonist ivuxolimab. The origin of the receptors is an adult with an advanced solid tumor such as melanoma, head and neck, liver or kidney cancer. CDR3s include the opening cysteine and the closing phenylalanine or tryptophan. Fields, in order: J gene, V gene, D gene, clone size, CDR3 DNA, CDR3 protein. D genes are given only for firm matches. For some rows the clone size is stated as once, few or many, or as a class when expanded; others skip it.

J: TRBJ1-1
V: TRBV27
D: TRBD1
size: -
DNA: TGTGCCAGCAGTTACAGGGGAGATCACACTGAAGCTTTCTTT
CDR3: CASSYRGDHTEAFF

J: TRBJ2-2
V: TRBV11-2
D: -
size: once
DNA: TGTGCCAGCAGCTTGAGACATACCACCGGGGAGCTGTTTTTT
CDR3: CASSLRHTTGELFF

J: TRBJ1-3
V: TRBV29-1
D: -
size: -
DNA: TGCAGCGTTGAAGATCAGCAGGGGCCGGGAAACACCATATATTTT
CDR3: CSVEDQQGPGNTIYF

J: TRBJ2-5
V: TRBV7-9
D: -
size: many
DNA: TGTGCCAGCAGTCCTTTTCAGGGGGGAGGAGAGACCCAGTACTTC
CDR3: CASSPFQGGGETQYF

J: TRBJ2-7
V: TRBV6-5
D: TRBD2
size: -
DNA: TGTGCCAGCAGTTACGGTAGCGGGAGGGGGATCGAGCAGTACTTC
CDR3: CASSYGSGRGIEQYF

J: TRBJ2-3
V: TRBV13
D: -
size: -
DNA: TGTGCCAGCAGCCCTCCTAGCGTCCCAGATACGCAGTATTTT
CDR3: CASSPPSVPDTQYF

J: TRBJ2-2
V: TRBV7-6
D: TRBD1
size: medium-sized
DNA: TGTGCCAGCAGCTCGGACAGGGGGGAGCTGTTTTTT
CDR3: CASSSDRGELFF

J: TRBJ1-6
V: TRBV21-1
D: -
size: -
DNA: TGTGCCAGCAGAGAAATGGTTACTATAAATTCACCCCTCCACTTT
CDR3: CASREMVTINSPLHF

J: TRBJ2-7
V: TRBV9
D: TRBD1
size: -
DNA: TGTGCCAGCGGACAGGGTGACTACGAGCAGTACTTC
CDR3: CASGQGDYEQYF

J: TRBJ1-1
V: TRBV5-1
D: -
size: medium-sized
DNA: TGCGCCAGCAGCCCCCCGGCCGGGTCTGAAGCTTTCTTT
CDR3: CASSPPAGSEAFF

J: TRBJ2-1
V: TRBV5-8
D: TRBD2
size: -
DNA: TGTGCCAGCAGCGGGGGGGTCCTAGCCATGGACAATGAGCAGTTCTTC
CDR3: CASSGGVLAMDNEQFF

J: TRBJ2-7
V: TRBV27
D: -
size: -
DNA: TGTGCCAGCAGTTCTTCCTACGAGCAGTACTTC
CDR3: CASSSSYEQYF

J: TRBJ2-3
V: TRBV5-5
D: -
size: -
DNA: TGTGCCAGCAGCTTGTACGAGAGACCCTATTTT
CDR3: CASSLYERPYF

J: TRBJ2-1
V: TRBV19
D: -
size: -
DNA: TGTGCCAGTAGTATAGTCCGGGGACCCAATGAGCAGTTCTTC
CDR3: CASSIVRGPNEQFF

J: TRBJ2-7
V: TRBV9
D: TRBD2
size: -
DNA: TGTGCCAGCAGCGTAGGGACTAGCGGGACCTACGAGCAGTACTTC
CDR3: CASSVGTSGTYEQYF

J: TRBJ2-1
V: TRBV2
D: -
size: -
DNA: TGTGCCAGCAGTGAAGGCGACTGGGGAATTGAGCAGTTCTTC
CDR3: CASSEGDWGIEQFF

J: TRBJ2-7
V: TRBV9
D: TRBD1
size: -
DNA: TGTGCCAGCAGCGCCTGGACAGGAGACCTATACGAGCAGTACTTC
CDR3: CASSAWTGDLYEQYF

J: TRBJ2-7
V: TRBV19
D: -
size: medium-sized
DNA: TGTGCCAGTACCACGGACGGGACCGGGATTGACGAGCAGTACTTC
CDR3: CASTTDGTGIDEQYF

J: TRBJ1-1
V: TRBV2
D: -
size: -
DNA: TGTGCCAGCAGTGCTGTCGTTTTTGGGACTGAAGCTTTCTTT
CDR3: CASSAVVFGTEAFF

J: TRBJ2-5
V: TRBV14
D: -
size: -
DNA: TGTGCCAGCAGCCAAGGACTAGGATCCGGGGAGACCCAGTACTTC
CDR3: CASSQGLGSGETQYF

J: TRBJ2-5
V: TRBV9
D: TRBD2
size: -
DNA: TGTGCCAGCAGCCCAGGACTAGCGGTGGACCAAGAGACCCAGTACTTC
CDR3: CASSPGLAVDQETQYF

J: TRBJ1-2
V: TRBV6-5
D: TRBD1
size: -
DNA: TGTGCCAGCAGTTACTACAGGGGCTATGGCTACACCTTC
CDR3: CASSYYRGYGYTF

J: TRBJ2-5
V: TRBV19
D: TRBD1
size: -
DNA: TGTGCCAGTAGTCCTGGACAGGGAATAGAGACCCAGTACTTC
CDR3: CASSPGQGIETQYF

J: TRBJ2-1
V: TRBV29-1
D: TRBD1
size: -
DNA: TGCAGCGCCCGGGACAGAACCTACAATGAGCAGTTCTTC
CDR3: CSARDRTYNEQFF

J: TRBJ1-1
V: TRBV4-3
D: -
size: -
DNA: TGCGCCAGCAGCCAAGATGGGTTGGGCAGCCCTGAAGCTTTCTTT
CDR3: CASSQDGLGSPEAFF

J: TRBJ2-7
V: TRBV30
D: -
size: -
DNA: TGTGCCTGGAGGTTAGGAGCAGGGGTCTACGAGCAGTACTTC
CDR3: CAWRLGAGVYEQYF

J: TRBJ2-5
V: TRBV28
D: -
size: -
DNA: TGTGCCAGCAGTGAACCTAGCGATATAAAGACCCAGTACTTC
CDR3: CASSEPSDIKTQYF

J: TRBJ2-7
V: TRBV7-9
D: -
size: -
DNA: TGTGCCAGCAGCTCGAACGACCTGGGAGGACAGGCCTACGAGCAGTACTTC
CDR3: CASSSNDLGGQAYEQYF

J: TRBJ1-2
V: TRBV7-8
D: -
size: -
DNA: TGTGCCAGCAGCTTAGGGAAAGGCTACACCTTC
CDR3: CASSLGKGYTF

J: TRBJ2-7
V: TRBV13
D: TRBD1
size: -
DNA: TGTGCCAGCAGCCCCCAGGGACAGGGGACCTACGAGCAGTACTTC
CDR3: CASSPQGQGTYEQYF

J: TRBJ1-2
V: TRBV7-8
D: -
size: -
DNA: TGTGCCAGCAGCTTAGAGGCAGGAGGGGATGGCTACACCTTC
CDR3: CASSLEAGGDGYTF

J: TRBJ1-1
V: TRBV9
D: -
size: few
DNA: TGTGCCAGCAGCGTACATGGCAACGCTGAAGCTTTCTTT
CDR3: CASSVHGNAEAFF

J: TRBJ1-5
V: TRBV27
D: -
size: -
DNA: TGTGCCAGCAGCACGGACATTGCTCAGCCCCAGCATTTT
CDR3: CASSTDIAQPQHF

J: TRBJ2-2
V: TRBV7-9
D: -
size: once
DNA: TGTGCCAGCAGTCGGGGACCCGGGGAGCTGTTTTTT
CDR3: CASSRGPGELFF

J: TRBJ2-2
V: TRBV28
D: TRBD2
size: once
DNA: TGTGCCAGCAGGCCGGGACTAGCGGGCCTAGGCAGCACCGGGGAGCTGTTTTTT
CDR3: CASRPGLAGLGSTGELFF

J: TRBJ1-6
V: TRBV10-2
D: -
size: -
DNA: TGCGCCAGCAGTGAGGTCTTTGTAGGAGCGCCGAATTCACCCCTCCACTTT
CDR3: CASSEVFVGAPNSPLHF

J: TRBJ1-2
V: TRBV29-1
D: -
size: -
DNA: TGCAGCGTTCCCTGGGACTATGGCTACACCTTC
CDR3: CSVPWDYGYTF

J: TRBJ2-7
V: TRBV10-3
D: -
size: -
DNA: TGTGCCATCAGTCTAGGGACCGGCTCCTACGAGCAGTACTTC
CDR3: CAISLGTGSYEQYF

J: TRBJ1-1
V: TRBV21-1
D: -
size: -
DNA: TGTGCCAGCAGGAGGGACGGAGAGAACACTGAAGCTTTCTTT
CDR3: CASRRDGENTEAFF

J: TRBJ2-5
V: TRBV28
D: -
size: -
DNA: TGTGCCAGCGCCCCCGGGGTCGGGGCCGACAAAGAGACCCAGTACTTC
CDR3: CASAPGVGADKETQYF

J: TRBJ2-5
V: TRBV7-9
D: TRBD1
size: -
DNA: TGTGCCAGCAGCTTACTGGGGACAGACCCCCAAGAGACCCAATACTTC
CDR3: CASSLLGTDPQETQYF

J: TRBJ1-1
V: TRBV19
D: -
size: medium-sized
DNA: TGTGCCAGCTCATCGAGCATTAACACTGAAGCTTTCTTT
CDR3: CASSSSINTEAFF